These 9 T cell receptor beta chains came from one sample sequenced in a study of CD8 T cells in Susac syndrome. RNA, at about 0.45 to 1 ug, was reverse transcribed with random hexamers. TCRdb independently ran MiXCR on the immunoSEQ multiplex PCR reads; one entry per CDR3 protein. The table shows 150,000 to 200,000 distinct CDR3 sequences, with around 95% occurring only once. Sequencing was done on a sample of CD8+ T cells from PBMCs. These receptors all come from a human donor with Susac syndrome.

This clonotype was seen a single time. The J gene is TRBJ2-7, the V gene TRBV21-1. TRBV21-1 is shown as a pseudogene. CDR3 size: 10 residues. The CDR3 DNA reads TGTGCCAGCACGAAGTACGGTGTGTACTTC. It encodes CASTKYGVYF.

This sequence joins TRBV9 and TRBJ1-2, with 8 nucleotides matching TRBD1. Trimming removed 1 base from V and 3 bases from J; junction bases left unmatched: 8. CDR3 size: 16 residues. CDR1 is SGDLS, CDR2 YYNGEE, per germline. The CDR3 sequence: CASSVPQQGVDYGYTF. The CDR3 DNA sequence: TGTGCCAGCAGCGTACCCCAACAGGGGGTGGACTATGGCTACACCTTC.

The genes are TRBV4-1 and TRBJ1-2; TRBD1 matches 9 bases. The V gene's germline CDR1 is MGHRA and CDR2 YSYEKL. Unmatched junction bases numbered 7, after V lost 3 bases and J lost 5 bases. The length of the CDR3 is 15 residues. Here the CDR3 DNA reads TGCGCCAGCAGCCAGGATGCCGGGACAGGGTATGGCTACACCTTC. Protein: CASSQDAGTGYGYTF.

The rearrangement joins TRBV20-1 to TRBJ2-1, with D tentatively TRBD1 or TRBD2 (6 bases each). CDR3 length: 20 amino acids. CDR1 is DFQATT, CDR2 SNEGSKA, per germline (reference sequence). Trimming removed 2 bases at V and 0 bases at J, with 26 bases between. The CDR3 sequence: CSARQSLGSGGGSSYNEQFF. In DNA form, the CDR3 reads TGCAGTGCTAGACAATCCCTGGGTAGCGGAGGGGGGAGCTCCTACAATGAGCAGTTCTTC.

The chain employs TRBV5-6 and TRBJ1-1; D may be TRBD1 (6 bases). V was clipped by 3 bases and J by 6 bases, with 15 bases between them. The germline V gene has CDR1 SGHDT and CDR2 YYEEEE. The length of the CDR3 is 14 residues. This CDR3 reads CASSSIRGGAEAFF. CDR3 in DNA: TGTGCCAGCAGCTCGATCAGGGGAGGGGCTGAAGCTTTCTTT.

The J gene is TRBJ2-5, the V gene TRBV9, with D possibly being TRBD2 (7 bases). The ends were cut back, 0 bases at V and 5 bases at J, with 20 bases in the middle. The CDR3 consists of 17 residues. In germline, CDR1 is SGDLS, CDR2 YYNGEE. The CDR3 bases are TGTGCCAGCAGCGTAGTAGGCGGGGGCCCGGGGGATGAGACCCAGTACTTC. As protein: CASSVVGGGPGDETQYF.

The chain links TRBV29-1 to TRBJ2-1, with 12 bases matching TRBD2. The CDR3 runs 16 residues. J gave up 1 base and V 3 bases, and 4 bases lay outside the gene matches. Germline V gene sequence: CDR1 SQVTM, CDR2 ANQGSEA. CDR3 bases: TGCAGCGTTGATAGGCTAGCGGGGGGGTCCTACAATGAGCAGTTCTTC. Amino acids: CSVDRLAGGSYNEQFF.

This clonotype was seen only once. CDR3 sequence: CASTLRGRNGYTF. CDR3 nucleotides: TGTGCCAGCACCCTAAGGGGGCGGAATGGCTACACCTTC. This chain uses TRBV5-4 with TRBJ1-2; TRBD1 agrees at 7 bases. Germline V gives CDR1 SGHNT, CDR2 YYREEE (reference sequence). The trim removed 6 bases at V and 6 bases at J, leaving 8 bases unmatched. The CDR3 runs 13 residues.

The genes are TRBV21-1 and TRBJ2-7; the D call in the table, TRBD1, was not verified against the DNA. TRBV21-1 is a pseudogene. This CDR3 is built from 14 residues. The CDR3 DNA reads TGTGCCAGCAGCAATGGAAAGGGGAGCTACGAGCAGTACTTC. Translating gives CASSNGKGSYEQYF.